This is a list of T cell receptor beta chains from one sample in a study of cytomegalovirus exposure and HLA in healthy donors. Only in-frame clones appear in the TCRdb table, and some are missing; sequencing was by immunoSEQ multiplex PCR. The sample consists of approximately 170,000 clones, 75% to 90% of them appearing once. Input material: PBMCs. These receptors were taken from a human donor in good health. Each CDR3 is given with its conserved first and last residue. D genes are given only for firm matches. Part of the rows lack a size; the others show once, few, many or a class for expanded clones.

V	J	size	D	CDR3	DNA
TRBV7-2	TRBJ2-3	-	-	CASSLRQNTDTQYF	TGTGCCAGCAGCTTGAGACAGAACACAGATACGCAGTATTTT
TRBV7-8	TRBJ2-2	-	-	CASSDRQRSNTGELFF	TGTGCCAGCAGTGATAGACAACGCTCGAACACCGGGGAGCTGTTTTTT
TRBV7-9	TRBJ1-2	-	-	CASSLDLQFIHGYTF	TGTGCCAGCAGCTTAGATTTACAATTTATCCATGGCTACACCTTC
TRBV5-1	TRBJ2-7	once	TRBD1	CASRAGQGPSEQYF	TGCGCCAGCAGAGCGGGACAGGGGCCTAGTGAGCAGTACTTC
TRBV2	TRBJ1-2	-	-	CASTDSGYTF	TGTGCCAGCACCGACTCTGGCTACACCTTC
TRBV7-2	TRBJ1-6	-	TRBD1	CASRSRQGNNSPLHF	TGTGCCAGCAGGTCCAGACAGGGGAATAATTCACCCCTCCACTTT
TRBV9	TRBJ2-3	-	TRBD2	CASSVTSGLSTDTQYF	TGTGCCAGCAGCGTCACTAGCGGGCTCAGCACAGATACGCAGTATTTT
TRBV27	TRBJ2-5	-	TRBD1	CASRPSGGGFFETQYF	TGTGCCAGCAGGCCCTCAGGGGGTGGGTTTTTTGAGACCCAGTACTTC
TRBV10-3	TRBJ2-5	-	TRBD2	CAIRTSGGAGETQYF	TGTGCCATCAGAACTAGCGGGGGGGCCGGGGAGACCCAGTACTTC
TRBV6-6	TRBJ2-3	-	-	CAIRFTVGGTQYF	TGTGCCATAAGGTTTACGGTGGGGGGTACGCAGTATTTT
TRBV29-1	TRBJ1-3	-	-	CSVVDRGNTIYF	TGCAGCGTGGTAGACAGGGGAAACACCATATATTTT
TRBV11-2	TRBJ2-2	-	-	CASSLTGYTGELFF	TGTGCCAGCAGCTTAACAGGGTACACCGGGGAGCTGTTTTTT
TRBV6-1	TRBJ2-1	-	TRBD2	CASSEVSVAGDEQFF	TGTGCCAGCAGTGAAGTGTCGGTAGCGGGGGACGAGCAGTTCTTC
TRBV6-1	TRBJ1-1	few	-	CASSPPGRNTEAFF	TGTGCCAGCAGTCCCCCGGGGAGGAACACTGAAGCTTTCTTT
TRBV5-4	TRBJ2-2	-	-	CASSSSGGRELFF	TGTGCCAGCAGCTCCTCCGGGGGAAGGGAGCTGTTTTTT
TRBV6-5	TRBJ1-1	few	-	CASSYSRASNTEAFF	TGTGCCAGCAGTTACTCGCGGGCCTCGAACACTGAAGCTTTCTTT
TRBV10-3	TRBJ2-3	-	-	CAIRGTSTDTQYF	TGTGCCATCCGCGGAACTAGCACAGATACGCAGTATTTT
TRBV25-1	TRBJ2-7	once	TRBD2	CASSEWGGGSYEQYF	TGTGCCAGCAGTGAATGGGGCGGGGGCTCCTACGAGCAGTACTTC
TRBV7-9	TRBJ2-3	-	TRBD2	CASSPTSGGEFTDTQYF	TGTGCCAGCAGCCCGACTAGCGGGGGGGAATTCACAGATACGCAGTATTTT
TRBV18	TRBJ2-5	-	-	CASSPRTGEETQYF	TGTGCCAGCTCACCCCGGACCGGGGAAGAGACCCAGTACTTC
TRBV4-2	TRBJ1-1	-	-	CASSPRIWDTEAFF	TGTGCCAGCAGTCCGCGGATTTGGGACACTGAAGCTTTCTTT
TRBV5-4	TRBJ2-5	-	TRBD2	CASKRVLAAGPGETQYF	TGTGCCAGCAAAAGGGTTCTAGCGGCCGGGCCGGGAGAGACCCAGTACTTC
TRBV6-4	TRBJ2-3	-	-	CASSYGEHDTQYF	TGTGCCAGCAGTTATGGGGAGCACGATACGCAGTATTTT
TRBV7-9	TRBJ2-7	-	TRBD2	CASRQHSGGLSHEQYF	TGTGCCAGCAGACAACATAGCGGGGGACTTTCCCACGAGCAGTACTTC
TRBV2	TRBJ1-1	-	-	CASRTAMNTEAFF	TGTGCCAGCAGGACAGCAATGAACACTGAAGCTTTCTTT
TRBV4-3	TRBJ2-1	-	-	CASSQEQGSGVSYNEQFF	TGCGCCAGCAGCCAAGAGCAGGGAAGTGGTGTAAGTTACAATGAGCAGTTCTTC
TRBV29-1	TRBJ2-6	-	-	CSVGGRSGANVLTF	TGCAGCGTCGGCGGCCGCTCTGGGGCCAACGTCCTGACTTTC
TRBV19	TRBJ2-1	-	-	CASSIYRGLGVDEQFF	TGTGCCAGTAGTATATACCGCGGGCTAGGAGTCGATGAGCAGTTCTTC
TRBV7-8	TRBJ1-1	-	-	CASSSPGTEAFF	TGTGCCAGCAGCTCCCCCGGGACTGAAGCTTTCTTT